This TCR beta chain was captured in a study of Graves' ophthalmopathy and Graves' hyperthyroidism. Study-wide results and caveats: The model forecast ophthalmopathy progression, reaching roughly 64% sensitivity and approximately 79% specificity.

CDR3 regions of TCR beta were amplified from RNA transcripts. First-round RT-PCR employed HTBI primers, with a second-round multiplex PCR after it. TCRdb passed the multiplex PCR reads through MiXCR, listing each CDR3 protein once. The sample lists some 1.1 million distinct CDR3 sequences, roughly two fifths occurring once. This clonotype was observed many times. Its cognate antigen is unknown. This CDR3 has 16 residues. V was clipped by 5 bases and J by 7 bases; unmatched bases: 11. Germline CDR1 and CDR2: MGHRA and YSYEKL. This TCR was recovered from an adult man with Graves' hyperthyroidism. Material for sequencing was peripheral blood or thyroid tissue (not recorded which). This rearrangement joins TRBV4-1 to TRBJ2-2, with 9 bases that match TRBD1. The CDR3 sequence: CASSSGTGHRRGELFF. The DNA for the CDR3 is TGCGCCAGCAGCTCCGGGACAGGGCACCGTCGCGGGGAGCTGTTTTTT.